These 27 T cell receptor beta chains came from one sample sequenced in a study of blood T cell repertoires in COVID-19. Libraries were prepared by immunoSEQ multiplex PCR; TCRdb keeps only in-frame clonotypes and omits some of them. The sample holds about 250,000 clones; 75% to 90% are singletons and the top ten take under 30%. The source material was peripheral blood. Every receptor here comes from a man between 40 and 49 years old with acute or convalescent COVID-19.

This clone was seen once. This chain joins TRBV5-4 and TRBJ1-3, with D unclear. Germline loops: CDR1 SGHNT, CDR2 YYREEE (reference sequence). The germline V and J ends were trimmed by 4 bases and 7 bases, with 9 bases remaining between them. The CDR3 consists of 12 residues. The CDR3 is CASSVDGNTIYF. CDR3 sequence (DNA): TGTGCCAGCAGCGTGGACGGGAACACCATATATTTT. Full variable domain (outside the CDR3, taken from reference TRBV5-4 and TRBJ1-3): ETGVTQSPTHLIKTRGQQVTLRCSSQSGHNTVSWYQQALGQGPQFIFQYYREEENGRGNFPPRFSGLQFPNYSSELNVNALELDDSALYLCASSVDGNTIYFGEGSWLTVV.

V is TRBV19 and J is TRBJ1-2; tentative D call: TRBD1 (5 bases). This CDR3 contains 12 residues. Per the germline V gene, CDR1 is LNHDA and CDR2 is SQIVND (reference sequence). V was cut by 5 bases and J by 4 bases, with 8 bases left in between. CDR3 DNA: TGTGCCAGTAGTGGCAGGGCCTATGGCTACACCTTC. Its translation is CASSGRAYGYTF.

The sample holds a few counts of this clone. One end of the junction fails to match germline, which may point to a read error. The chain uses TRBV7-9 and TRBJ2-7; a possible D gene is TRBD2 (6 bases). This CDR3 is 13 amino acids long. Germline V CDR1 and CDR2: SEHNR, FQNEAQ (reference sequence). This chain's CDR3 is CASSLNLASAGAF. The CDR3, as DNA: TGTGCCAGCAGCTTAAATCTGGCTAGCGCTGGGGCCTTC.

This clone was recorded only once. J is TRBJ2-7 and V is TRBV30; perhaps TRBD1 as D (5 bases). Per the germline V gene, CDR1 is GTSNPN and CDR2 is SVGIG (reference sequence). Trimming stripped 0 bases from V and 2 bases from J, with 8 bases between. This CDR3 region has 13 residues. The chain's CDR3 is CAWSVGPAYEQYF. The CDR3 DNA reads as TGTGCCTGGAGTGTGGGGCCAGCCTACGAGCAGTACTTC.

The rearrangement uses TRBV7-2 and TRBJ2-7, with D perhaps TRBD1 (5 bases). From germline, CDR1 is SGHTA and CDR2 FQGNSA. CDR3 length: 13 residues. V lost 3 bases and J lost 7, with 13 bases in between. The CDR3 is CASSFTGPVEQYF. The CDR3 DNA follows: TGTGCCAGCAGCTTCACAGGCCCGGTGGAGCAGTACTTC. Filled out from reference TRBV7-2 and TRBJ2-7, the complete variable domain reads GAGVSQSPSNKVTEKGKDVELRCDPISGHTALYWYRQSLGQGLEFLIYFQGNSAPDKSGLPSDRFSAERTGGSVSTLTIQRTQQEDSAVYLCASSFTGPVEQYFGPGTRLTVT.

The rearrangement joins TRBV5-4 to TRBJ2-1, with TRBD2 matching 12 bases. The J segment lost 6 bases and the V segment lost 4 bases, leaving 8 bases of the junction unmatched. The CDR3 length is 16 residues. Germline V gives CDR1 SGHNT, CDR2 YYREEE (reference sequence). The CDR3: CASSDPSGRAPNEQFF. The DNA for the CDR3 is TGTGCCAGCAGCGACCCTAGCGGGAGGGCCCCCAATGAGCAGTTCTTC.

This chain joins TRBV15 and TRBJ2-3; a possible D gene is TRBD2 (7 bases). The germline CDR1 and CDR2 sequences are LNHNV and YYDKDF (reference sequence). The CDR3 covers 14 residues. Trimming removed 0 bases from V and 5 bases from J, with 9 bases in between. The CDR3 region is CATSRDRGGDTQYF. CDR3 bases: TGTGCCACCAGCAGAGATAGGGGGGGAGATACGCAGTATTTT.

This clone has only a few counts. The chain links TRBV6-5 to TRBJ1-6, with 9 bases identical to TRBD1. The CDR3 is 15 residues long. Germline CDR1 MNHEY, CDR2 SVGAGI. The ends lost 3 bases at V and 10 bases at J; junction bases unmatched: 7. CDR3 sequence reads: CASSYQGQGWSPLHF. As DNA, the CDR3 is TGTGCCAGCAGTTATCAGGGACAGGGTTGGTCACCCCTCCACTTT.

A single count supports this clone. This chain links TRBV5-1 with TRBJ1-4; 7 bases map to TRBD1. This CDR3 comprises 14 residues. Trimming at V came to 4 bases and at J to 3 bases, leaving 3 bases not matched to a gene. CDR1 and CDR2 (germline): SGHRS, YFSETQ. CDR3 bases: TGCGCCAGCAGCCAACAGGGGCCTAATGAAAAACTGTTTTTT. Its translation is CASSQQGPNEKLFF.

This clone was found a few times. The chain employs TRBV5-5 and TRBJ1-5; a weak D match, TRBD1 (6 bases). CDR1 is SGHKS and CDR2 is YYEKEE in the germline V gene (reference sequence). There are 14 residues in the CDR3. The V and J ends lost 0 bases and 3 bases respectively, with 7 bases between them. CDR3 nucleotides: TGTGCCAGCAGCTTGGACAGGGACAATCAGCCCCAGCATTTT. Its protein product is CASSLDRDNQPQHF.

Note on this clone: Other DNA sequences from this sample encode an identical CDR3 as well. The chain couples TRBV6-5 to TRBJ2-7; 7 bases fit TRBD2. CDR3 length: 14 residues. CDR1 and CDR2 from the germline V gene are MNHEY and SVGAGI. The J segment lost 3 bases and the V segment lost 7 bases, leaving 9 bases of the junction unmatched. CDR3 loop: CASIIRGGSYEQYF. CDR3 DNA: TGTGCCAGCATCATTCGGGGCGGGAGCTACGAGCAGTACTTC.

V and J are TRBV19 and TRBJ1-6; no reliable D call. CDR1 is LNHDA, CDR2 SQIVND, per germline (reference sequence). The V end was cut by 4 bases, the J end by 11 bases, with 9 bases between. The CDR3 has 12 residues. In DNA form, the CDR3 reads TGTGCCAGTAGTACCCGTGGGCCACCCCTCCACTTT. Its translation: CASSTRGPPLHF.

This clone was observed at least ten times. The chain has TRBV29-1 and TRBJ1-1; D is ambiguous. Germline assignment: CDR1 SQVTM and CDR2 ANQGSEA. The CDR3 has 13 residues. Trimming shortened V by 4 bases and J by 1 base, and 10 bases separated the two germline ends. The CDR3 protein is CSVVGGRNTEAFF. CDR3 in DNA: TGCAGCGTTGTCGGCGGTCGGAACACTGAAGCTTTCTTT.

The chain carries TRBV19 and TRBJ2-7; the D gene is possibly TRBD2 (6 bases). Trimming left V 6 bases short and J 1 base short, with 13 bases between. Germline CDR1 LNHDA, CDR2 SQIVND (reference sequence). The CDR3 has 14 residues. CDR3 amino acids: CASRPLAGSYEQYF. The CDR3 DNA follows: TGTGCCAGTAGACCGCTGGCGGGGTCCTACGAGCAGTACTTC.

The chain uses TRBV6-1 and TRBJ1-1; D is undetermined. The germline CDR1 and CDR2 sequences are MNHNS and SASEGT. Between the trimmed V and J ends, which lost 3 bases and 0 bases, there was a span of 11 bases. CDR3 length equals 15 residues. Written as DNA, the CDR3 is TGTGCCAGCAGTGACGAGGCAAGGCTGAACACTGAAGCTTTCTTT. This encodes CASSDEARLNTEAFF.

V usage is TRBV4-1 and J usage is TRBJ1-4, with D possibly being TRBD1 (5 bases). CDR1 is MGHRA and CDR2 is YSYEKL in the germline V gene. V lost 0 bases, J lost 7 bases, and 12 bases lay in between. The CDR3 loop spans 15 amino acids. The CDR3 DNA sequence: TGCGCCAGCAGCCAAGATGGAGGGGAGGGTGAAAAACTGTTTTTT. This translates into CASSQDGGEGEKLFF.

This clone occurred once. The CDR3 loop is CAISTLAGGNYNEQFF. DNA for the CDR3: TGTGCCATCAGTACCTTAGCGGGAGGGAACTACAATGAGCAGTTCTTC. V is TRBV10-3 and J is TRBJ2-1; 11 nucleotides line up with TRBD2. Trimming removed 5 bases from V and 3 bases from J; junction bases left unmatched: 6. This CDR3 region has 16 residues. CDR1 and CDR2 from the germline V gene are ENHRY and SYGVKD.

A remark on this clone: Different DNA sequences within this sample yield the same CDR3. This chain links TRBV9 with TRBJ1-1; TRBD1 is a possible D gene (5 bases). V was pared by 0 bases and J by 4 bases, with 10 bases between. The CDR3 extends over 14 amino acids. The germline gives CDR1 SGDLS, CDR2 YYNGEE. The CDR3 sequence is CASSVGGGATEAFF. Written as DNA, the CDR3 is TGTGCCAGCAGCGTAGGGGGCGGGGCCACTGAAGCTTTCTTT.

The chain combines TRBV6-1 with TRBJ1-2, with D possibly matching TRBD1 (6 bases). V was shortened by 2 bases and J by 0 bases, with 10 bases between the two germline ends. Germline assignment: CDR1 MNHNS and CDR2 SASEGT. This CDR3 spans 15 amino acids. CDR3 nucleotides: TGTGCCAGCAGTGAACAGGGGATGGCTAACTATGGCTACACCTTC. Residues: CASSEQGMANYGYTF.

The chain couples TRBV2 to TRBJ1-2; D remains ambiguous. V was shortened by 7 bases and J by 3 bases, with 12 bases between the two germline ends. The germline V gene encodes CDR1 SNHLY and CDR2 FYNNEI. The CDR3 has 13 residues. The CDR3 nucleotides read TGTGCCAGCAAGGAAGGCAGGCACTATGGCTACACCTTC. It is translated as CASKEGRHYGYTF.

The chain links TRBV7-2 to TRBJ1-1, with a weak D call TRBD1 (6 bases). The length of the CDR3 is 16 residues. V lost 0 bases to trimming and J lost 0 bases, with 11 bases between them. CDR1 is SGHTA, CDR2 FQGNSA, per germline. CDR3 sequence (DNA): TGTGCCAGCAGCTTAGCGGTGGGGGCAGTGAACACTGAAGCTTTCTTT. Translated, it gives CASSLAVGAVNTEAFF.

The chain is built from TRBV7-9 and TRBJ1-6, with a possible D match to TRBD1 (6 bases). CDR1 and CDR2 from the germline V gene are SEHNR and FQNEAQ (reference sequence). The V and J ends lost 5 bases and 9 bases respectively, with 14 bases between them. This CDR3 has 14 amino acids. The CDR3 region is CASSMGGLGSPLHF. The CDR3 region has the DNA TGTGCCAGCAGCATGGGGGGGCTGGGTTCACCCCTCCACTTT.

V usage is TRBV18 and J usage is TRBJ1-1; TRBD1 matches at 7 bases. J was trimmed by 0 bases and V by 1 base; bases with no gene match: 5. The CDR3 extends over 16 amino acids. Germline CDR1 KGHSH, CDR2 LQKENI. The CDR3 DNA is TGTGCCAGCTCACCACAGACAGGGCTCATGAACACTGAAGCTTTCTTT. Its translation is CASSPQTGLMNTEAFF.

This chain connects TRBV7-3 to TRBJ1-1; possibly TRBD1 for D (5 bases). V was trimmed by 2 bases and J by 4 bases, leaving 11 bases between them. The germline gives CDR1 SGHTA, CDR2 FQGTGA. CDR3 length: 14 residues. Here the CDR3 DNA reads TGTGCCAGCAGCTTAGACGCCGGGGGCACTGAAGCTTTCTTT. It is translated as CASSLDAGGTEAFF.

This chain connects TRBV18 to TRBJ2-7; a weak D match, TRBD1 (6 bases). Between the trimmed V and J ends, which lost 2 bases and 0 bases, there was a span of 11 bases. This CDR3 spans 15 amino acids. The germline V gene has CDR1 KGHSH and CDR2 LQKENI. CDR3 residues: CASSPRADSSYEQYF. DNA for the CDR3: TGTGCCAGCTCACCAAGGGCGGACAGCTCCTACGAGCAGTACTTC.

The CDR3 protein is CASSEYRRAGDIQYF. The CDR3 region has the DNA TGTGCCAGCAGTGAATATCGCAGGGCGGGAGACATTCAGTACTTC. This chain joins TRBV25-1 and TRBJ2-4, with 7 bases fitting TRBD2. V gave up 0 bases and J gave up 8 bases; unmatched junction bases: 7. The CDR3 covers 15 residues. CDR1 is MGHDK and CDR2 is SYGVNS in the germline V gene.

This chain links TRBV5-6 with TRBJ1-1; 8 nucleotides agree with TRBD1. This CDR3 comprises 14 residues. Germline assignment: CDR1 SGHDT and CDR2 YYEEEE. Trimming at V came to 2 bases and at J to 1 base, leaving 1 base not matched to a gene. This CDR3 is CASSFRGPNTEAFF. In DNA, the CDR3 is TGTGCCAGCAGCTTCAGGGGGCCGAACACTGAAGCTTTCTTT.